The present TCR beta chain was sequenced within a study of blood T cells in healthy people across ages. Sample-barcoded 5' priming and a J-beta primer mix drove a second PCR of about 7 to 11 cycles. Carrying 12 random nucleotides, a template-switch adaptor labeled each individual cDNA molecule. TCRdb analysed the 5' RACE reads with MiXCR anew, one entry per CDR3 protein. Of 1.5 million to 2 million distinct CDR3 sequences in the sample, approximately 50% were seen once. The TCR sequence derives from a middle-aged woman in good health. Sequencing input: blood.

The CDR3 loop reads CASSQEKGKAQETQYF. DNA of the CDR3: TGTGCCAGCAGCCAAGAGAAAGGGAAGGCCCAAGAGACCCAGTACTTC. The chain employs TRBV4-2 and TRBJ2-5; D remains unclear. The V gene's germline CDR1 is LGHNA and CDR2 YNFKEQ. CDR3 length: 16 amino acids. V lost 0 bases, J lost 1 base, and 12 bases lay in between.